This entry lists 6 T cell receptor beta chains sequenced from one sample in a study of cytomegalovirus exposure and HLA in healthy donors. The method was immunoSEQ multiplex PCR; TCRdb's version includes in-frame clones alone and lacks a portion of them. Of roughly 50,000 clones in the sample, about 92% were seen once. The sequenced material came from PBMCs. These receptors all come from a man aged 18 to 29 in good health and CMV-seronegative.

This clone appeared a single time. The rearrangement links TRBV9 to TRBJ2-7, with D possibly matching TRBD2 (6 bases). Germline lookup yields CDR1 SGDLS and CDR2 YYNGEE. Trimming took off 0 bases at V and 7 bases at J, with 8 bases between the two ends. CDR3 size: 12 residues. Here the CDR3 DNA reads TGTGCCAGCAGCGTAGTCGGGGGAGAGCAGTACTTC. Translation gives CASSVVGGEQYF.

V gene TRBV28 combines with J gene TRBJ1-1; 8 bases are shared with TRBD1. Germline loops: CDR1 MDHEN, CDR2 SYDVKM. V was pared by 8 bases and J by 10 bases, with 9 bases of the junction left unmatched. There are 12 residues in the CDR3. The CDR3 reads CASRRDRGRAFF. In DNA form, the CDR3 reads TGTGCCAGCCGACGAGACAGGGGCCGAGCTTTCTTT.

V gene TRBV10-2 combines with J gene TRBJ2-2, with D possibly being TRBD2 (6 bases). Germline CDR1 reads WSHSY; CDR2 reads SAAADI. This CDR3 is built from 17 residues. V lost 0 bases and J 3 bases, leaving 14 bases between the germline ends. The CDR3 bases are TGCGCCAGCAGTGAGTCGAGTTTTACTAGCTACACCGGGGAGCTGTTTTTT. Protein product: CASSESSFTSYTGELFF.

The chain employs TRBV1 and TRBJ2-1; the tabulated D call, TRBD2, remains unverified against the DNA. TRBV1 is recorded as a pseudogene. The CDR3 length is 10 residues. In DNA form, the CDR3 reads TGCACCACTAGAGGAGGTGAGCAGTTCTTC. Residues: CTTRGGEQFF.

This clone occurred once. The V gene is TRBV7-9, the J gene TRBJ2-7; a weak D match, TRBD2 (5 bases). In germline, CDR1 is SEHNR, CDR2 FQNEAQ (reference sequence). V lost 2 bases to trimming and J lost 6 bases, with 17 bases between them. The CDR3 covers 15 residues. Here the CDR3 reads CASSLSPSSVGEQYF. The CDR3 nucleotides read TGTGCCAGCAGCTTAAGCCCTAGCAGTGTCGGCGAGCAGTACTTC.

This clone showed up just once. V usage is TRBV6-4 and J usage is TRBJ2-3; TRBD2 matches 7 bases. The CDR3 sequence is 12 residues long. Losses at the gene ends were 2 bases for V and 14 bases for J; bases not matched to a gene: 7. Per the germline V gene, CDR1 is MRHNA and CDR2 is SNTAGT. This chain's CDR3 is CASSDVRERVYF. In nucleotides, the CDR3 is TGTGCCAGCAGTGACGTGCGGGAGCGGGTGTATTTT.